This TCR beta chain emerged from a study of blood T cell repertoires in COVID-19 (dated by TCRdb to 2018 to 2020). Study-level background: The collaborator samples originated in the United States, Italy and Spain and spanned the acute and convalescent phases of COVID-19. The sample metadata nearly always contained a de-identified subject ID, COVID-19 status, age in years and sex. Where available, HLA class I and class II types were taken from metadata supplied by the sample provider and were not determined by assay-based typing. The prospective study material was composed of cDNA or gDNA derived from T cells, B-cell-depleted T cells, or PBMCs. The repertoires were released in a freely available public database meant as a resource for research on the immune response to SARS-CoV-2. Deeply sampled blood TCRbeta repertoires from subjects exposed to, actively infected with, or recovered from COVID-19 were included in the dataset. Samples came from the ongoing ImmuneRACE study (first 160 participants) plus 1,254 subjects from 6 global collaborators. What the authors observed across the whole study: Clinical and demographic metadata were provided uncurated, with the amount varying by source and participant.

Reading from cysteine to phenylalanine, the CDR3 counts 12 amino acids. The sequence is cut down to CDR3 DNA, 36 bases in frame from base 1. At the junction V is shortened by 5 bases and J by 6 bases, with 10 bases in between. CDR1 LNHDA and CDR2 SQIVND are derived from the germline V gene (reference sequence). TCRbeta CDR3 regions were amplified from genomic DNA using the immunoSEQ Assay, a bias-controlled multiplex PCR. Under the source paper's analysis protocol: The number of nucleated cells in each sample was estimated from the amplification of reference gene primers within the assay. Sequence reads were collapsed and filtered to measure the absolute abundance of every unique TCRbeta CDR3 rearrangement. For each sample, productive Simpson clonality was calculated as the square root of Simpson's diversity index over productive rearrangements. The table comes from immuneACCESS by way of TCRdb, which keeps in-frame sequences with V and J called. Part of the clones is missing from these tables; in studies checked, under half for an unresolved V gene and the rest for unknown reasons. V, J and clone size derive from that table, while D and trimming were established from the DNA sequence. In this sample the table shows 120,000 to 150,000 clones, roughly 84% of which occur a single time. More than 5% of the sample lies in the top ten.

Comment on this clone: The clone's antigen remains unknown. Qualities for individual bases were not recorded, and no much larger clone is one base off.

Participants in the prospective study were enrolled through a virtual design, were aged roughly 18 to 90 years, and lived in approximately 25 United States geographic areas. Cohort assignment in the prospective study relied on participant-reported clinical history from a screening survey and a study questionnaire. Exposed participants had been in contact with someone with a PCR-confirmed or clinician-diagnosed COVID-19 case within 2 weeks of study entry. Mobile phlebotomists in the prospective study collected whole blood, serum and a nasopharyngeal or oropharyngeal swab from every participant. Participants in the prospective study had the option to provide additional blood draws and questionnaires over an approximately 2-month period. Prospective study blood samples were shipped either frozen or at room temperature before DNA extraction.

This sequence was found in a woman in her forties or fifties who had been exposed to COVID-19. The rearranged segments are TRBV19 and TRBJ1-2; too little of a D gene remains to name it. The sample comprised PBMCs or T cells enriched from blood (not recorded which). The nucleotides read TGTGCCAGTAGTGGGCAGAGACATGGCTACACCTTC. Its amino acids are CASSGQRHGYTF.